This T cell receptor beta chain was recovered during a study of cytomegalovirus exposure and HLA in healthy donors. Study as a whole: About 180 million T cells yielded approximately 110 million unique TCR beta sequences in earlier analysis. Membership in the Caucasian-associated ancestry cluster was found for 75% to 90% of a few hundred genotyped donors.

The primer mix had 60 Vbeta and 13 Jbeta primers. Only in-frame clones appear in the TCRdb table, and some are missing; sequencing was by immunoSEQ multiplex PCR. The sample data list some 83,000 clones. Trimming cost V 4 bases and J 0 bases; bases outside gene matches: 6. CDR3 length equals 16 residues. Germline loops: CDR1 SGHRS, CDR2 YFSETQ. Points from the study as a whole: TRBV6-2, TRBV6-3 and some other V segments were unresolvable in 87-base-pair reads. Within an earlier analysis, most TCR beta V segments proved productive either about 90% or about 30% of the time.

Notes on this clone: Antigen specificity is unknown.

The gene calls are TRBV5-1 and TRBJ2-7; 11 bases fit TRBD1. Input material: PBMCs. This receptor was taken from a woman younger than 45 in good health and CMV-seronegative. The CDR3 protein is CASSPGDRGFSYEQYF. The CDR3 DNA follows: TGCGCCAGCAGCCCCGGGGACAGGGGGTTCTCCTACGAGCAGTACTTC.